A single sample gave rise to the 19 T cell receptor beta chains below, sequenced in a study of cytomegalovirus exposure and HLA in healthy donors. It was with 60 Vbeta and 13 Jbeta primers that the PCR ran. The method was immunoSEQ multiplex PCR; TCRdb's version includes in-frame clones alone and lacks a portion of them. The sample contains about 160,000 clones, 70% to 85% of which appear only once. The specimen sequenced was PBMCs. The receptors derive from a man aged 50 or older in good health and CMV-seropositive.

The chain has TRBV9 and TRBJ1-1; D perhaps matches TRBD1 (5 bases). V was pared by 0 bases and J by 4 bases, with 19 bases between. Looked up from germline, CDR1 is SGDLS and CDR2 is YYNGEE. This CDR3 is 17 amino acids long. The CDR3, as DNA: TGTGCCAGCAGCGTAGACGTCGTGTCGGGGGGTCGCACTGAAGCTTTCTTT. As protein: CASSVDVVSGGRTEAFF.

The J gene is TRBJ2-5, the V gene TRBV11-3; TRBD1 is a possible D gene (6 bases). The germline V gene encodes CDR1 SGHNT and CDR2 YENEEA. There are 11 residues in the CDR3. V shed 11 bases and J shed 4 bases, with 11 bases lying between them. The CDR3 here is CAARGGETQYF. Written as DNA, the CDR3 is TGTGCCGCGCGAGGGGGAGAGACCCAGTACTTC.

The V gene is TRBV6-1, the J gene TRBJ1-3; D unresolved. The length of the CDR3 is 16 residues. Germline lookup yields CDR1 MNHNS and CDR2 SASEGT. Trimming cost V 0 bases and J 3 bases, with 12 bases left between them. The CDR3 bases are TGTGCCAGCAGTGAAGCCCTACGTGTAGTTGGAAACACCATATATTTT. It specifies CASSEALRVVGNTIYF.

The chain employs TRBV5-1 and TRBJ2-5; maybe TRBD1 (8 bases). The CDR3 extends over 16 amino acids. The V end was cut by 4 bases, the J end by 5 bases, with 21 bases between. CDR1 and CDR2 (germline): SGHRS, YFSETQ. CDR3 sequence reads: CASSHGGQGGQETQYF. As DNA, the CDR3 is TGCGCCAGCAGCCATGGAGGACAGGGAGGGCAGGAGACCCAGTACTTC.

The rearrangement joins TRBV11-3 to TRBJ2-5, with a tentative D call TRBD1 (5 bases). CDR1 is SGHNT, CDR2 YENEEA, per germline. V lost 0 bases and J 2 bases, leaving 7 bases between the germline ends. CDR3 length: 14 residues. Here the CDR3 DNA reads TGTGCCAGCAGCTTAGAGGACATACAAGAGACCCAGTACTTC. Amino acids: CASSLEDIQETQYF.

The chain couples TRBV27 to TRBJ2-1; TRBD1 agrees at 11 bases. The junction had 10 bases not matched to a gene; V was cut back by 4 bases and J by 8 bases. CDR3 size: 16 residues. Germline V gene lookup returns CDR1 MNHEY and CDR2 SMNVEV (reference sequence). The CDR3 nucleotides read TGTGCCAGCAGTTCTATCGGACAGGGGGCTTTAGATGAGCAGTTCTTC. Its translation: CASSSIGQGALDEQFF.

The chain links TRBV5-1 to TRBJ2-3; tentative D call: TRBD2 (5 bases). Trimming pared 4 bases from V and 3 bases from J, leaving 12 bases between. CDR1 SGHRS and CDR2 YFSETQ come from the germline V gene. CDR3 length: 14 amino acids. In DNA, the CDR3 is TGCGCCAGCAGCCCGGGGATCGGAACAGATACGCAGTATTTT. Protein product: CASSPGIGTDTQYF.

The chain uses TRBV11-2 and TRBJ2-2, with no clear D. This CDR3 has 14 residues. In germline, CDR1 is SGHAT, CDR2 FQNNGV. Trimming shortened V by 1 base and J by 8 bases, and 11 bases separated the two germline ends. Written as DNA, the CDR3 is TGTGCCAGCAGCTTAGTAACTTCTTGGGGGGAGCTGTTTTTT. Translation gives CASSLVTSWGELFF.

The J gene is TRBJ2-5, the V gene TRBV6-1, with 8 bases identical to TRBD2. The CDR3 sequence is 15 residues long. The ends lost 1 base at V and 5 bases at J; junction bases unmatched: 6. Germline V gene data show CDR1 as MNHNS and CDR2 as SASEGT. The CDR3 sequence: CASSEGGGRGETQYF. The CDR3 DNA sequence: TGTGCCAGCAGTGAAGGCGGGGGGCGAGGTGAGACCCAGTACTTC.

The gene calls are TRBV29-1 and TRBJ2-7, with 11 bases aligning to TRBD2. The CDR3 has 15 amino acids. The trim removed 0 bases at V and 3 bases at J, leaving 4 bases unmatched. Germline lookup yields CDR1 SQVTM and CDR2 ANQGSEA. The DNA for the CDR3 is TGCAGCGTTGAAGAGGGGACTAGCGGTGACTACGAGCAGTACTTC. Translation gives CSVEEGTSGDYEQYF.

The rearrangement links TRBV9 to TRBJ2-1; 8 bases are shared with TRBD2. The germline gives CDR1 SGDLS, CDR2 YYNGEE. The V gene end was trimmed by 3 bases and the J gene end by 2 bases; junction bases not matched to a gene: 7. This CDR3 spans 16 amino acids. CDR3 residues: CASSATSVSTYNEQFF. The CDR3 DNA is TGTGCCAGCAGCGCGACTAGCGTGAGCACCTACAATGAGCAGTTCTTC.

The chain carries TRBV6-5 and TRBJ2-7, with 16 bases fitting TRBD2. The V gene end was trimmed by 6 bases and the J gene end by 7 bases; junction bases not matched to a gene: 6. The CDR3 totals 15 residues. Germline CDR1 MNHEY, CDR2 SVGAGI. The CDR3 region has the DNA TGTGCCAGCAGCTCCGGGACTAGCGGGAGGGCAGAGCAGTACGTC. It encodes CASSSGTSGRAEQYV.

The CDR3 DNA sequence: TGTGCCAGTAGTATTGGCAGGGGGTGGGAAAAACTGTTTTTT. Encoded protein: CASSIGRGWEKLFF. The genes are TRBV19 and TRBJ1-4, with 7 nucleotides matching TRBD1. The trim removed 3 bases at V and 8 bases at J, leaving 6 bases unmatched. The CDR3 spans 14 residues. CDR1 LNHDA and CDR2 SQIVND come from the germline V gene (reference sequence).

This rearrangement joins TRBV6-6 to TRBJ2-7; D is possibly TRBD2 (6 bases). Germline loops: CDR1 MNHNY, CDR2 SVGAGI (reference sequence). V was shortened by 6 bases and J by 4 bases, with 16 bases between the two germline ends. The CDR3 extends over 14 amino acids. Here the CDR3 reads CASSSGTSLYEQYV. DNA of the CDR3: TGTGCCAGCAGCTCCGGGACTTCCCTATACGAGCAGTACGTC.

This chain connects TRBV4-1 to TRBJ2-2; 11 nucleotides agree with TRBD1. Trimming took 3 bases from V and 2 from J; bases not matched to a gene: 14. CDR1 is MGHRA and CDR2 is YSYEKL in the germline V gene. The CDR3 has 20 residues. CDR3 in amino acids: CASSQLAGQGGGGNTGELFF. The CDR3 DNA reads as TGCGCCAGCAGCCAGCTCGCGGGACAGGGGGGAGGTGGTAACACCGGGGAGCTGTTTTTT.

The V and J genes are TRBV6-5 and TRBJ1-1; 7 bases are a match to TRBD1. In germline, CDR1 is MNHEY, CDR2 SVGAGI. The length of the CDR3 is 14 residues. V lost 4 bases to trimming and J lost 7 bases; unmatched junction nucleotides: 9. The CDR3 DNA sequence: TGTGCCAGCAGTTTACAAACAGGGGCGGATGAAGCTTTCTTT. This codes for CASSLQTGADEAFF.

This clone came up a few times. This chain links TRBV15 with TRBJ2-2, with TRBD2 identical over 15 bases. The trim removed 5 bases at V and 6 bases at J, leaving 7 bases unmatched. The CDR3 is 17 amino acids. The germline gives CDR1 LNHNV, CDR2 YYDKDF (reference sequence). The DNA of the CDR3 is TGTGCCACCAGCGCCGGGACTAGCGGGGGGTTTCCCGGGGAGCTGTTTTTT. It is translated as CATSAGTSGGFPGELFF.

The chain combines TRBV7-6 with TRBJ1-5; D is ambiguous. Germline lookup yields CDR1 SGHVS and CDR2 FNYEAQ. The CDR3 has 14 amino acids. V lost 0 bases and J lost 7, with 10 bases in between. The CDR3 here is CASSLAGDTQPQHF. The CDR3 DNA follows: TGTGCCAGCAGCTTAGCCGGCGACACCCAGCCCCAGCATTTT. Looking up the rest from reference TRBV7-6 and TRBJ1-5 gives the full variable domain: GAGVSQSPRYKVTKRGQDVALRCDPISGHVSLYWYRQALGQGPEFLTYFNYEAQQDKSGLPNDRFSAERPEGSISTLTIQRTEQRDSAMYRCASSLAGDTQPQHFGDGTRLSIL.

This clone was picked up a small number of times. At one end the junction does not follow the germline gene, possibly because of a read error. This CDR3 is CASSDGTGRLF. The CDR3 DNA is TGTGCCAGCAGTGACGGGACAGGCCGCCTCTTC. This chain joins TRBV27 and TRBJ1-2; 8 positions match TRBD1. The CDR3 is made up of 11 amino acids. Germline V lookup: CDR1 MNHEY, CDR2 SMNVEV (reference sequence).